Listed below are T cell receptor beta chains from one sample, sequenced in a study of cytomegalovirus exposure and HLA in healthy donors. This table comes from immunoSEQ multiplex PCR, and its TCRdb copy is limited to in-frame clones, with some not included. The sample has tens of thousands of clones, under 90% seen once. The sequencing input was PBMCs. The receptors derive from a man aged 45-65 years in good health and CMV-seronegative. Each CDR3 is given with its conserved first and last residue. The order of the fields is D gene, V gene, J gene, clone size, CDR3 DNA, CDR3 protein. The D gene is left open where the match is weak. Some rows mark clone size as missing; the rest say once, few, many or name a class of expanded clone.

>NA|TRBV2|TRBJ2-2|NA
TGTGCCAGCAGTGAGGGGGCTTTGAACACCGGGGAGCTGTTTTTT
CASSEGALNTGELFF
>TRBD2|TRBV27|TRBJ2-1|few
TGTGCCAGCAGTGTAGCGGGAGGAGACTACAATGAGCAGTTCTTC
CASSVAGGDYNEQFF
>NA|TRBV27|TRBJ2-1|NA
TGTGCCAGCAGAGTAGGGTGGCCGGGAAATGAGCAGTTCTTC
CASRVGWPGNEQFF
>NA|TRBV27|TRBJ2-1|NA
TGTGCCAGCCCGACTTTAATGGTTTACAATGAGCAGTTCTTC
CASPTLMVYNEQFF
>TRBD1|TRBV7-9|TRBJ1-1|NA
TGTGCCAGCAGCTTGACTCGGGACAGTGACCAAGCTTTCTTT
CASSLTRDSDQAFF
>NA|TRBV7-6|TRBJ1-2|NA
TGTGCCAGCAGCTTAGCCGGACAGAACTATGGCTACACCTTC
CASSLAGQNYGYTF
>NA|TRBV9|TRBJ2-3|NA
TGTGCCAGCAGCGTAGAGGGAGCTAGCACAGATACGCAGTATTTT
CASSVEGASTDTQYF
>NA|TRBV10-3|TRBJ2-6|NA
TGTGCCATCGGGGCCCCTCCGGGGGCCAACGTCCTGACTTTC
CAIGAPPGANVLTF
>NA|TRBV9|TRBJ2-1|NA
TGTGCCAGCAGCGAGGGGCGGGAAAGATACAATGAGCAGTTCTTC
CASSEGRERYNEQFF
>TRBD1|TRBV28|TRBJ1-1|NA
TGTGCCAGCAGTTTAGGGGACAGGGTTCCGAACACTGAAGCTTTCTTT
CASSLGDRVPNTEAFF
>TRBD2|TRBV7-7|TRBJ2-1|few
TGTGCTAGCAGCTTAGGCGGGAGGGCCGGGAATGAGCAGTTCTTC
CASSLGGRAGNEQFF
>NA|TRBV7-7|TRBJ1-4|NA
TGTGCTAGCAGCTTAAACTCTAATGAAAAACTGTTTTTT
CASSLNSNEKLFF
>TRBD1|TRBV10-3|TRBJ2-7|few
TGTGCCATCAGTGAGGGACAGGGCTACGAGCAGTACTTC
CAISEGQGYEQYF